The clone carrying this T cell receptor (beta chain) was detected many times. Its target is unknown. This sample is drawn from a study of T cells in Graves' hyperthyroidism and ophthalmopathy. Study-level results: Ophthalmopathy was model-predicted a median around seven months pre-onset. Peripheral blood also featured most of the thyroid clonotypes expanded above 0.001.

Researchers took RNA transcripts and amplified the TCR beta CDR3 regions from them. Using the HTBI primer set, a first-round RT-PCR was run on the TCR CDR3. TCRdb used MiXCR to reprocess the multiplex PCR reads, holding one entry per CDR3 protein. The table shows hundreds of thousands of distinct CDR3 sequences, with approximately 25% occurring only once. Germline trimming cut 6 bases from V and 2 bases from J; bases unmatched to any gene: 7. The CDR3 extends over 15 amino acids. Germline V gene sequence: CDR1 MNHEY, CDR2 SVGAGI. Under 3 months was the duration of disease in ophthalmopathy patients, who also had a Clinical Activity Score of at least 3 and a NOSPECS grade of at least 4. The diagnoses drew upon clinical symptoms, serum thyroxine and TRAb, thyroid ultrasound and orbital computed tomography.

Material for sequencing was blood. The chain has TRBV6-5 and TRBJ1-5; 7 bases fit TRBD1. The source is a woman in her 30s with Graves' ophthalmopathy. The CDR3 nucleotides read TGTGCCAGCAGGCGAGGGGGCCAGGGCAATCAGCCCCAGCATTTT. Translation gives CASRRGGQGNQPQHF.